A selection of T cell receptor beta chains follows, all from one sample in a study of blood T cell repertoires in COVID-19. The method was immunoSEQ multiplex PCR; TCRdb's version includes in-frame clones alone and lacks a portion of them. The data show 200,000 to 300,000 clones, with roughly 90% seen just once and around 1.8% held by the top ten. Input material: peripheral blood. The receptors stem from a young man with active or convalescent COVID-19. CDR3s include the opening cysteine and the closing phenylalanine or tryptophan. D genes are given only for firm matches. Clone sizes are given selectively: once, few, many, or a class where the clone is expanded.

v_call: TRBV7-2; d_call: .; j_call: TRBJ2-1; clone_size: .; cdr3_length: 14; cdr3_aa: CASSNARSVQGGFF; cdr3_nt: TGTGCCAGCAGCAACGCCCGATCCGTCCAAGGGGGGTTCTTC
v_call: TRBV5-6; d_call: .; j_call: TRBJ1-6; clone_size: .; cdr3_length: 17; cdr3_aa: CASSSAGNRGNNSPLHF; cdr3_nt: TGTGCCAGCAGCTCCGCCGGAAACCGCGGAAATAATTCACCCCTCCACTTT
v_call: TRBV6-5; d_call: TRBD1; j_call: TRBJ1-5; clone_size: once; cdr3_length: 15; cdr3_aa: CASSYSNRGHQPQHF; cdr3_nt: TGTGCCAGCAGTTACTCGAACAGGGGGCATCAGCCCCAGCATTTT
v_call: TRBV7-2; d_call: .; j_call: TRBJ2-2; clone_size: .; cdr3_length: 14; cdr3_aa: CASSLDFNTGELFF; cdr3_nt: TGTGCCAGCAGCTTAGACTTTAACACCGGGGAGCTGTTTTTT
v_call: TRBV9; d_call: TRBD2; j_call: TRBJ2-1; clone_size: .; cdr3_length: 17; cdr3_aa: CASSVAGSGDSYNEQFF; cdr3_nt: TGTGCCAGCAGCGTAGCTGGTAGCGGGGACTCCTACAATGAGCAGTTCTTC
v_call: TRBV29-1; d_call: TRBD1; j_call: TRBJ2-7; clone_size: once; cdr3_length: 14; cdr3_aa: CSALPKQGAGEQYF; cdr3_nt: TGCAGCGCCCTACCGAAACAGGGGGCTGGGGAGCAGTACTTC
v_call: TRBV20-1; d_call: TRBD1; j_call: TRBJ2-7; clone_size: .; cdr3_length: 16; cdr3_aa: CSASLRGRGSSYEQYF; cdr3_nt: TGCAGTGCTAGTCTTAGGGGGCGCGGCAGCTCCTACGAGCAGTACTTC
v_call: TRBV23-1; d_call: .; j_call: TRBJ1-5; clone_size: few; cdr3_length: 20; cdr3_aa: CASSHTKKLPWGGGRPPQHF; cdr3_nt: TGCGCCAGCAGTCACACGAAAAAATTACCCTGGGGCGGGGGTAGGCCGCCCCAGCATTTT
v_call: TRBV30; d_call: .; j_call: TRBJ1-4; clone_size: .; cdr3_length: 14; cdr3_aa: CAWSVSPTEEKLFF; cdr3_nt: TGTGCCTGGAGTGTAAGCCCGACAGAGGAAAAACTGTTTTTT
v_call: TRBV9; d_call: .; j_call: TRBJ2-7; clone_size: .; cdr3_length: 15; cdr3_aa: CASSVGGRDNYEQYF; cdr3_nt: TGTGCCAGCAGCGTGGGTGGCCGGGACAACTACGAGCAGTACTTC
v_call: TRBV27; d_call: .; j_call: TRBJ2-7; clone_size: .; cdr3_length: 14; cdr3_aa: CASSLSSGYYEQYF; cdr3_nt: TGTGCCAGCAGTTTATCAAGCGGTTACTACGAGCAGTACTTC
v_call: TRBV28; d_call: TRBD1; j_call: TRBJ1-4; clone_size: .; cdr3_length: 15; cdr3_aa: CASSPTGTGTEKLFF; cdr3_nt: TGTGCCAGCAGTCCTACCGGGACAGGGACTGAAAAACTGTTTTTT
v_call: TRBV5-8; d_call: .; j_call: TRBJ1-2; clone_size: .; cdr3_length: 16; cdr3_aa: CASSLDEGRYSYGYTF; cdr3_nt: TGTGCCAGCAGCTTGGACGAGGGGAGGTACTCCTATGGCTACACCTTC
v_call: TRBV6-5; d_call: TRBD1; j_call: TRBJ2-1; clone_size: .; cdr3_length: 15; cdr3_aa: CASSYDRDTYNEQFF; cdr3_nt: TGTGCCAGCAGTTACGACAGGGACACTTACAATGAGCAGTTCTTC
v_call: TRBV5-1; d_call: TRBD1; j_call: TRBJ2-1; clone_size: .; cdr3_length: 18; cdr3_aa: CASSHAARQGASYNEQFF; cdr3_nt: TGCGCCAGCAGCCACGCGGCCCGACAGGGGGCATCCTACAATGAGCAGTTCTTC
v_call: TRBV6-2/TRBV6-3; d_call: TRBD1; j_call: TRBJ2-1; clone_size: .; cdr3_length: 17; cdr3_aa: CASSYSQGTALHNEQFF; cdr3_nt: TGTGCCAGCAGTTACTCCCAAGGGACAGCCTTACACAATGAGCAGTTCTTC
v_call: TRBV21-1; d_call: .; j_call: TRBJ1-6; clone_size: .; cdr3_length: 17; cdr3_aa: CASNPGTGGGYNSPLHF; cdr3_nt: TGTGCCAGCAACCCGGGGACAGGGGGCGGCTATAATTCACCCCTCCACTTT
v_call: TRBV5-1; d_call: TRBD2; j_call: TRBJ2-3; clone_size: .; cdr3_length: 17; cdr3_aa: CASSLVPGSGVPDTQYF; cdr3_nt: TGCGCCAGCAGCTTGGTCCCGGGTAGCGGGGTTCCAGATACGCAGTATTTT
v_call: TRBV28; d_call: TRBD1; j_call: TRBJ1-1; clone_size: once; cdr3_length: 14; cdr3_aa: CASSRTGRNTEAFF; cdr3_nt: TGTGCCAGCAGTCGGACAGGGCGGAACACTGAAGCTTTCTTT
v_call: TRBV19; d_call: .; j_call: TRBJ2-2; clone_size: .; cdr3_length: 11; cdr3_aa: CASSMGRELFF; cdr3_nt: TGTGCCAGTAGTATGGGGCGGGAGCTGTTTTTT
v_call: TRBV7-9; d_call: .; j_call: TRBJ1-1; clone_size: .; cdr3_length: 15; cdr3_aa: CASSLYRGRVLEAFF; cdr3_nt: TGTGCCAGCAGCTTATACCGAGGCAGGGTCTTAGAAGCTTTCTTT
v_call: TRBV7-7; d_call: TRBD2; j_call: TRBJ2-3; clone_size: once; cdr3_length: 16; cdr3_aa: CASSRGAGGLTDTQYF; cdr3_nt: TGTGCCAGCAGCCGGGGGGCGGGGGGCCTCACAGATACGCAGTATTTT
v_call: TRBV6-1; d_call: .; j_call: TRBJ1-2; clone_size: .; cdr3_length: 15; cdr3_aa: CASSDKGAANYGYTF; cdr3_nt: TGTGCCAGCAGTGATAAAGGGGCCGCTAACTATGGCTACACCTTC
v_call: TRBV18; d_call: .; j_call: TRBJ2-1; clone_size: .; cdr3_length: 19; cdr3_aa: CASSPLLRDRAVYYNEQFF; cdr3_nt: TGTGCCAGCTCCCCACTTTTGAGGGATAGAGCAGTGTACTACAATGAGCAGTTCTTC
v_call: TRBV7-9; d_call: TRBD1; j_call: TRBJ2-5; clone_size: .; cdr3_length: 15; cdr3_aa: CASSSLDRVGETQYF; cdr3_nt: TGTGCCAGCAGCTCCTTGGACAGGGTTGGAGAGACCCAGTACTTC
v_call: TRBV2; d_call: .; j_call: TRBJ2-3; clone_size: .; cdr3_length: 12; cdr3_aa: CAIRGRTDTQYF; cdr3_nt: TGTGCCATCAGGGGCCGCACAGATACGCAGTATTTT
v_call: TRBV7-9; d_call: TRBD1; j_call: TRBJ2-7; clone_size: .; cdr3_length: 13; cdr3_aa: CASRRTGSYEQYF; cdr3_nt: TGTGCCAGCAGACGGACAGGGTCCTACGAGCAGTACTTC
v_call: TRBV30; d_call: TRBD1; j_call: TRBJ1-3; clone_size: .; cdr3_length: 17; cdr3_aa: CAWSAGLTGSSGNTIYF; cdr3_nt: TGTGCCTGGAGTGCCGGGCTGACAGGGAGCTCTGGAAACACCATATATTTT
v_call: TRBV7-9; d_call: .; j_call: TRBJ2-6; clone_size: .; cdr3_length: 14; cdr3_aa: CASSPRSGANVLTF; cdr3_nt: TGTGCCAGCAGCCCCCGGTCTGGGGCCAACGTCCTGACTTTC
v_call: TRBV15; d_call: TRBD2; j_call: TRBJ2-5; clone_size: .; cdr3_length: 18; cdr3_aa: CATSNTYRLAGEEETQYF; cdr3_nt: TGTGCCACCAGCAACACCTATCGACTAGCGGGGGAGGAAGAGACCCAGTACTTC
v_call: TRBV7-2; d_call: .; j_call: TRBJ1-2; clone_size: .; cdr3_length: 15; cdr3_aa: CASSLGVGRDYGYTF; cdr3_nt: TGTGCCAGCAGCTTAGGAGTCGGCAGGGACTATGGCTACACCTTC
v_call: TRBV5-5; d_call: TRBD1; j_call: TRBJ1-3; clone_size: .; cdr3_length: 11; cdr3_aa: CASSWPGQRDF; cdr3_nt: TGTGCCAGCAGCTGGCCGGGACAGCGAGATTTT
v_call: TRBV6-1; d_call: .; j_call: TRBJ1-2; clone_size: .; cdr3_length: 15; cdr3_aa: CASSEVPREDYGYTF; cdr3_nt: TGTGCCAGCAGTGAAGTGCCCAGGGAGGACTATGGCTACACCTTC
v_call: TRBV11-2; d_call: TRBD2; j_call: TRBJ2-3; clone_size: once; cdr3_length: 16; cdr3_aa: CASSLDLAGGQDTQYF; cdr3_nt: TGTGCCAGCAGCTTAGATCTAGCGGGGGGGCAAGATACGCAGTATTTT
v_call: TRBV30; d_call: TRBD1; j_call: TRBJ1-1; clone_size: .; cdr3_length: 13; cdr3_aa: CAWSGQGLTEAFF; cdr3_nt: TGTGCCTGGAGTGGACAGGGGCTCACTGAAGCTTTCTTT
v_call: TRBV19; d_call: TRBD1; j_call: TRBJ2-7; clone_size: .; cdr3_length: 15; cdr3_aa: CASSPGQGPGYEQYF; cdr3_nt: TGTGCCAGTAGCCCGGGACAGGGTCCGGGCTACGAGCAGTACTTC
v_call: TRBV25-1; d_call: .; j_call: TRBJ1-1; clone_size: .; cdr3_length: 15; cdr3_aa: CASSDAGSWVTEAFF; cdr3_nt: TGTGCCAGCAGTGATGCAGGGTCCTGGGTTACTGAAGCTTTCTTT
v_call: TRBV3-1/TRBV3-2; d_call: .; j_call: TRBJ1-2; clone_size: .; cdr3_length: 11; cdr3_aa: CASSQSLGYTF; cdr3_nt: TGTGCCAGCAGCCAATCTTTGGGCTACACCTTC
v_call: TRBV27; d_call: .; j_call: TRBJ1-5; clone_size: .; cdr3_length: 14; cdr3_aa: CASRQRNSNQPQHF; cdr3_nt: TGTGCCAGCAGACAGAGAAATAGCAATCAGCCCCAGCATTTT
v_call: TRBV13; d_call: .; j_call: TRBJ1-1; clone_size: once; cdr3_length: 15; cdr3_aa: CAGAVKDWKRAEAFF; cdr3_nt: TGTGCCGGAGCGGTCAAGGATTGGAAAAGAGCTGAAGCTTTCTTT
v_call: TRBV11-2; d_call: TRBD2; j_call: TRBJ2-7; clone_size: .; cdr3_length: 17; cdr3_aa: CASSFLSTGTSGYEQYF; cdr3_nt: TGTGCCAGCAGCTTTCTCTCGACCGGGACTAGCGGATACGAGCAGTACTTC
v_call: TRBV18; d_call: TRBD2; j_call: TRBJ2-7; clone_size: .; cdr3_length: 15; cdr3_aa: CASSLLAGDSYEQYF; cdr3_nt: TGTGCCAGCTCACTGCTAGCGGGTGACTCCTACGAGCAGTACTTC
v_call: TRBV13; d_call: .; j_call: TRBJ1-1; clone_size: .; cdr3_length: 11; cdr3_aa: CASRSNTEAFF; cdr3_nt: TGTGCCAGCAGGTCTAACACTGAAGCTTTCTTT
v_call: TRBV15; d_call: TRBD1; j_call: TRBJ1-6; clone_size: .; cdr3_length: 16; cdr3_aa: CATSSLDRAGNSPLHF; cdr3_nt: TGTGCCACCAGCAGTTTGGACAGGGCTGGGAATTCACCCCTCCACTTT
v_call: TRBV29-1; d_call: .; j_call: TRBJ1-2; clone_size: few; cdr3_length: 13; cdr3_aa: CSVLWSSGYGYTF; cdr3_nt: TGCAGCGTTTTATGGTCGTCGGGCTATGGCTACACCTTC